These T cell receptor beta chains were read from a single sample in a study of tumor and adjacent non-tumor tissue in lung cancer. A single record per CDR3 protein comes from TCRdb applying MiXCR to the multiplex PCR reads. The data hold 60,000 to 70,000 distinct CDR3 sequences, with approximately 73% observed a single time. Input material: distant non-tumor lung tissue. All receptors come from a man aged 55-75 years with non-small cell lung cancer. CDR3s include the opening cysteine and the closing phenylalanine or tryptophan. The D gene is left open where the match is weak. Clone size is shown for a subset of rows, as once, few, many or a class of expanded clone.

V gene	D gene	clone size	J gene	CDR3 DNA	CDR3 protein
TRBV11-1	.	.	TRBJ2-2	TGTGCCAGTTATGCTAGTGGCACCGGGGAGCTGTTTTTT	CASYASGTGELFF
TRBV6-5	.	.	TRBJ2-1	TGTGCCAGCAGTTATAGGGGCGGGATAAATGAGCAATTCTTC	CASSYRGGINEQFF
TRBV28	.	many	TRBJ2-6	TGTGCCAGCACTCTATCTGGGGCCAACGTCCTGACTTTC	CASTLSGANVLTF
TRBV14	TRBD2	.	TRBJ2-5	TGTACCAGCAGACGCTGGACTAGCGGGAGGCAAGAGACTCAGTACTTC	CTSRRWTSGRQETQYF
TRBV6-6	.	.	TRBJ2-1	TGTGCCAGCAGTACTCCCTCTGACAGGAGAAATTACAAAGAGCAGTTCTTC	CASSTPSDRRNYKEQFF
TRBV6-1	TRBD2	.	TRBJ2-5	TGTGCCAGCAGTCAGCTGCTAGCGGCCCGAGAGACCCAGTATTTC	CASSQLLAARETQYF
TRBV6-5	TRBD1	.	TRBJ2-7	TGTGCCAGCAGTCGGACAGGCTTCTCCTACGAGCAATACTTC	CASSRTGFSYEQYF
TRBV12-3/TRBV12-4	.	many	TRBJ1-1	TGTGCCAGCAAAATTGAGGGAGGGGCTGAAGCTTTCTTT	CASKIEGGAEAFF
TRBV6-6	.	.	TRBJ2-3	TGTGCCAGCAATGCCCAGGGACACACAGATACACTGTATTTT	CASNAQGHTDTLYF
TRBV28	TRBD2	.	TRBJ2-7	TGTGCCATCAGTTTTCCCGGGACTAGCGGGGCCTCCAAACAGTACTTC	CAISFPGTSGASKQYF
TRBV6-1	TRBD1	.	TRBJ2-1	TGTGCCAGCAGTCTAACGGACAGGGCGAGAGAGCAGTTCTTC	CASSLTDRAREQFF
TRBV28	TRBD2	.	TRBJ2-2	TGTGCCAGCAGTTCCGCCCGGGGGGACGAGACATGGGAGCGGTTTTTT	CASSSARGDETWERFF